The TCR beta chain described here comes from a study of blood T cells in healthy people across ages. The CDR3 sequence is 14 residues long. The V end was cut by 5 bases, the J end by 6 bases, with 13 bases between. Germline V lookup: CDR1 SEHNR, CDR2 FQNEAQ (reference sequence). General study findings and limits: When set beside aged donors, long-lived donors presented more naive CD4+ cells and higher diversity. Any conclusive comparison of naive versus antigen-experienced cells was prevented by using unsorted PBMCs.

Then a second PCR, running about 6 to 11 cycles, was carried out with a sample-barcoded 5' primer and a J-beta primer mix. TCRdb recomputed calls from the 5' RACE reads with MiXCR, one row per CDR3 protein. The data show about 1,400,000 distinct CDR3 sequences, with approximately 59% seen just once and over 6.5% held by the top ten. Each donor was a healthy Caucasian individual from Russia, aged about 6 to 95. With regard to this clonotype: Antigen specificity is unknown.

The specimen sequenced was blood. The TCR was taken from a man aged 18 to 35 in good health. This rearrangement joins TRBV7-9 to TRBJ2-2, with D possibly called TRBD1 or TRBD2 (5 bases each). CDR3 sequence: CASSEGQGSGELFF. DNA of the CDR3: TGTGCCAGCAGCGAGGGGCAGGGATCCGGGGAGCTGTTTTTT.